Below, one TCR beta chain is given with its context. The CDR3 loop spans 15 amino acids. Germline lookup yields CDR1 SGHNT and CDR2 YENEEA. TRB cDNA libraries were made by UMI-labeled 5' RACE. After re-calling the 5' RACE reads, TCRdb lists one entry per CDR3 protein, DNA absent. This sample's table reports under 70,000 distinct CDR3 sequences. The data were taken from a study of CXCR3-negative and CXCR3-positive naive CD8 T cells. The sequenced material came from memory CD8+ T cells from blood. The chain uses TRBV11-3 and TRBJ2-7; no DNA is available, so the TRBD2 call from TCRdb remains unchecked. The clonotype was recovered from a human donor in good health. Some clones in this sample may be carry-over from other donors' samples. The CDR3 spells CASSLDGLADYEQYF.